The 5 T cell receptor beta chains below were found in one sample sequenced in a study of cytomegalovirus exposure and HLA in healthy donors (dated by TCRdb to between 2016 and 2019). Library preparation employed the immunoSEQ multiplex PCR assay. A mixture of 60 forward primers for TCR Vbeta segments and 13 reverse primers for TCR Jbeta segments was used in the multiplex PCR. TCRdb took this table from immuneACCESS and kept in-frame rearrangements with V and J called. Such tables lack part of the clones; where checked against another copy, unresolved V genes explain under half of the gap, and the rest is unexplained. The sample table shows some 120,000 clones, and 80% are seen once. The biggest ten clones account for 1% of the sample. The material sequenced was PBMCs. The receptors originated from a man between 40 and 49 years old in good health and CMV-seronegative.

The rearrangement uses TRBV29-1 and TRBJ2-7; 7 bases map to TRBD1. This CDR3 has 13 residues. V was clipped by 4 bases and J by 2 bases; unmatched bases: 5. Germline V gives CDR1 SQVTM, CDR2 ANQGSEA. The CDR3 sequence is CSVGGTVTYEQYF. CDR3 in DNA: TGCAGCGTTGGTGGGACAGTCACCTACGAGCAGTACTTC.

The chain is built from TRBV6-1 and TRBJ2-7; D might be TRBD1 (6 bases). From germline, CDR1 is MNHNS and CDR2 SASEGT. Trimming left V 7 bases short and J 2 bases short, with 12 bases between. CDR3 length equals 13 residues. This CDR3 is CASTQGSAYEQYF. CDR3 nucleotide sequence: TGTGCCAGCACCCAGGGGAGCGCCTACGAGCAGTACTTC.

This chain links TRBV5-6 with TRBJ2-7, with TRBD2 identical over 12 bases. Germline V gene data show CDR1 as SGHDT and CDR2 as YYEEEE. J lost 4 bases, V lost 4 bases, and 6 bases had no gene match. The CDR3 contains 15 residues. The CDR3 region is CASSPTSGSWYEQYF. CDR3 in DNA: TGTGCCAGCAGCCCGACTAGCGGGAGCTGGTACGAGCAGTACTTC.

For this clone: Its ends do not fully match the called genes, so a read error is possible. The same CDR3 can be traced to other DNA sequences in this sample. The rearrangement links TRBV9 to TRBJ1-6; no definite D call. From germline, CDR1 is SGDLS and CDR2 YYNGEE. CDR3 length equals 14 residues. CDR3 protein: CASSVAENNSPLHF. The DNA of the CDR3 is TGTGCCAGCAGCGTAGCTGAGAATAATTCCCCCCTCCACTTT.

This chain uses TRBV27 with TRBJ2-5, with 9 positions matching TRBD2. The CDR3 contains 13 residues. The V gene's germline CDR1 is MNHEY and CDR2 SMNVEV (reference sequence). V gave up 6 bases and J gave up 5 bases; unmatched junction bases: 4. The CDR3 sequence: CASRPAGGETQYF. Written as DNA, the CDR3 is TGTGCCAGCAGGCCCGCGGGGGGGGAGACCCAGTACTTC.